Below are 22 T cell receptor beta chains sequenced from a single sample in a study of persistence of HIV-infected CD4 T cells. The immunoSEQ assay was version 4, run in survey mode. Clones were sequenced by immunoSEQ multiplex PCR, and TCRdb holds only the in-frame ones, with some missing. The data show 30,000 to 35,000 clones, roughly four fifths seen once. Their antigen targets remain unknown. The stimulus was an HIV-1 Gag 15-mer peptide pool, 0.95 to 1 ug/peptide/mL. CD40L-negative CD69-negative CD45RO-high memory CD4+ T cells were sorted as populations depleted of antigen-responding cells. Sequences were derived from CD4+ T cells sorted from PBMCs after approximately 18-hour stimulation, sampled from a patient who received antiretroviral therapy. These receptor sequences come from an adult woman with HIV who was CMV-seropositive.

V and J are TRBV29-1 and TRBJ1-1, with unresolved D. The CDR3 runs 12 residues. Trimming stripped 4 bases from V and 4 bases from J, with 10 bases between. The V gene's germline CDR1 is SQVTM and CDR2 ANQGSEA. CDR3 sequence reads: CSVGDQFTEAFF. The CDR3 DNA follows: TGCAGCGTTGGAGACCAGTTCACTGAAGCTTTCTTT.

V is TRBV5-5 and J is TRBJ1-2; D may be TRBD1 (6 bases). V shed 4 bases and J shed 1 base, with 17 bases lying between them. The CDR3 is made up of 16 amino acids. Looked up from germline, CDR1 is SGHKS and CDR2 is YYEKEE (reference sequence). The chain's CDR3 is CASSPGTSLRNYGYTF. The DNA of the CDR3 is TGTGCCAGCAGCCCAGGGACAAGCCTCCGTAACTATGGCTACACCTTC.

This chain uses TRBV30 with TRBJ1-2; tentatively, D is TRBD1 (6 bases). This CDR3 contains 13 residues. V lost 4 bases, J lost 1 base, and 10 bases lay in between. In germline, CDR1 is GTSNPN, CDR2 SVGIG (reference sequence). DNA of the CDR3: TGTGCCTGGACTCCGGGACATAACTATGGCTACACCTTC. Protein: CAWTPGHNYGYTF.

The rearrangement joins TRBV2 to TRBJ2-3; D gene unclear. Germline CDR1 reads SNHLY; CDR2 reads FYNNEI. V was clipped by 5 bases and J by 3 bases, with 3 bases between them. The CDR3 has 11 amino acids. CDR3 bases: TGTGCCAGCAGTAGGACAGATACGCAGTATTTT. Residues: CASSRTDTQYF.

In its sample, this clone was seen a few times. This chain connects TRBV5-5 to TRBJ1-5; D possibly corresponds to TRBD1 (5 bases). There are 14 residues in the CDR3. Germline V gene sequence: CDR1 SGHKS, CDR2 YYEKEE (reference sequence). Trimming took off 4 bases at V and 5 bases at J, with 13 bases between the two ends. Written as DNA, the CDR3 is TGTGCCAGCAGCGCATCCCAGGGCTATCAGCCCCAGCATTTT. Its translation: CASSASQGYQPQHF.

This rearrangement joins TRBV5-6 to TRBJ1-3; no clear D. V was clipped by 2 bases and J by 3 bases, with 15 bases between them. The germline gives CDR1 SGHDT, CDR2 YYEEEE. The CDR3 has 16 amino acids. DNA of the CDR3: TGTGCCAGCAGCTTCCGGGTCGGGATAGGTGGAAACACCATATATTTT. It encodes CASSFRVGIGGNTIYF.

The rearrangement joins TRBV19 to TRBJ2-1; D possibly corresponds to TRBD2 (6 bases). V was clipped by 4 bases and J by 1 base, with 11 bases between them. The CDR3 runs to 15 residues. The germline V gene encodes CDR1 LNHDA and CDR2 SQIVND (reference sequence). The CDR3 sequence: CASSNGGASYNEQFF. CDR3 nucleotide sequence: TGTGCCAGTAGTAACGGAGGGGCTTCCTACAATGAGCAGTTCTTC.

The chain links TRBV3-1 (or the pseudogene TRBV3-2) to TRBJ2-5; D is undetermined. The ends were cut back, 4 bases at V and 2 bases at J, with 5 bases in the middle. This CDR3 comprises 12 residues. Germline CDR1 reads LGHDT; CDR2 reads YNNKEL (reference sequence). CDR3 amino acids: CASSPPQETQYF. Written as DNA, the CDR3 is TGTGCCAGCAGCCCACCACAAGAGACCCAGTACTTC.

The chain joins TRBV27 to TRBJ2-5; 12 bases map to TRBD2. This CDR3 has 17 amino acids. J lost 1 base, V lost 5 bases, and 8 bases had no gene match. Looked up from germline, CDR1 is MNHEY and CDR2 is SMNVEV (reference sequence). CDR3 protein: CASSPRLAGELQETQYF. Here the CDR3 DNA reads TGTGCCAGCAGTCCCCGACTAGCGGGGGAGCTCCAAGAGACCCAGTACTTC.

The sample holds one count of this clone. This sequence joins TRBV28 and TRBJ2-5; D remains unclear. The CDR3 runs to 14 residues. Trimming took off 2 bases at V and 5 bases at J, with 12 bases between the two ends. The V gene's germline CDR1 is MDHEN and CDR2 SYDVKM. The CDR3 protein is CASSLVGLEETQYF. The CDR3 DNA sequence: TGTGCCAGCAGTTTAGTGGGGTTAGAGGAGACCCAGTACTTC.

This chain joins TRBV5-4 and TRBJ2-5; weak D call: TRBD2 (5 bases). This CDR3 spans 15 amino acids. CDR1 is SGHNT and CDR2 is YYREEE in the germline V gene (reference sequence). The germline V and J ends were trimmed by 3 bases and 5 bases, with 17 bases remaining between them. The CDR3 here is CASSSRAEGWETQYF. The CDR3 nucleotides read TGTGCCAGCAGCTCGAGAGCGGAAGGGTGGGAGACCCAGTACTTC.

V and J are TRBV6-5 and TRBJ1-1; 8 positions agree with TRBD1. This CDR3 contains 13 residues. Per the germline V gene, CDR1 is MNHEY and CDR2 is SVGAGI. V lost 2 bases, J lost 7 bases, and 3 bases stayed unmatched. The CDR3 spells CASSYGQGIEAFF. CDR3 bases: TGTGCCAGCAGTTACGGACAGGGAATTGAAGCTTTCTTT.

The chain recombines TRBV5-1 with TRBJ2-3; 12 bases are shared with TRBD2. CDR1 is SGHRS, CDR2 YFSETQ, per germline. The CDR3 has 17 residues. The V segment lost 1 base and the J segment 3 bases; nucleotides outside the gene matches: 6. DNA for the CDR3: TGCGCCAGCAGCTTGAGGACTAGCGGGAAAGTGACAGATACGCAGTATTTT. Protein sequence: CASSLRTSGKVTDTQYF.

The chain carries TRBV5-1 and TRBJ2-7, with 10 bases aligning to TRBD2. CDR1 is SGHRS, CDR2 YFSETQ, per germline. The CDR3 loop spans 14 amino acids. The J segment lost 7 bases and the V segment lost 1 base, leaving 5 bases of the junction unmatched. The CDR3 nucleotides read TGCGCCAGCAGCTTGACTAGCGGGATGGGGGAGCAGTACTTC. The encoded protein is CASSLTSGMGEQYF.

This clone was counted only a few times. The chain employs TRBV7-2 and TRBJ1-5; no clear D gene. CDR1 SGHTA and CDR2 FQGNSA come from the germline V gene. V was shortened by 1 base and J by 13 bases, with 17 bases between the two germline ends. CDR3 length: 14 amino acids. The CDR3 bases are TGTGCCAGCAGCTTAGTAGTCTCGGGTCTGAATCAGCATTTT. This gives the protein CASSLVVSGLNQHF. Complete variable domain (other parts from reference TRBV7-2 and TRBJ1-5): GAGVSQSPSNKVTEKGKDVELRCDPISGHTALYWYRQSLGQGLEFLIYFQGNSAPDKSGLPSDRFSAERTGGSVSTLTIQRTQQEDSAVYLCASSLVVSGLNQHFGDGTRLSIL.

This sequence joins TRBV7-6 and TRBJ2-3; TRBD1 matches 7 bases. V trimming: 5 bases; J trimming: 2 bases; junction bases outside the gene matches: 4. This CDR3 has 14 residues. Germline lookup yields CDR1 SGHVS and CDR2 FNYEAQ. The CDR3 sequence is CASSAGGYTDTQYF. DNA for the CDR3: TGTGCCAGCAGCGCAGGGGGTTACACAGATACGCAGTATTTT.

V is TRBV27 and J is TRBJ1-6; D gene ambiguous. There are 14 residues in the CDR3. Looked up from germline, CDR1 is MNHEY and CDR2 is SMNVEV (reference sequence). The germline V and J ends were trimmed by 8 bases and 8 bases, with 16 bases remaining between them. In DNA, the CDR3 is TGTGCCAGCTGGGCCGGGTTTGGGGATTCACCCCTCCACTTT. Protein product: CASWAGFGDSPLHF.

The chain carries TRBV5-1 and TRBJ2-7; D possibly uses TRBD1 or TRBD2 (5 bases each). The V end lost 3 bases, the J end lost 2 bases, and 12 bases lay between the germline ends. The CDR3 length is 14 residues. Germline CDR1 reads SGHRS; CDR2 reads YFSETQ. This chain's CDR3 is CASSSARGPYEQYF. CDR3 coding DNA: TGCGCCAGCAGCTCGGCCCGGGGACCCTACGAGCAGTACTTC.

The CDR3 DNA reads as TGCGCCAGCAGCCAAGGGACAGGGGGTGGATATGGCTACACCTTC. Translated: CASSQGTGGGYGYTF. The chain has TRBV4-3 and TRBJ1-2; 10 bases fit TRBD1. V dropped 1 base and J dropped 5; count of bases not matched to a gene: 4. The CDR3 consists of 15 residues. Germline CDR1 reads LGHNA; CDR2 reads YSLEER.

V usage is TRBV5-1 and J usage is TRBJ2-5; 7 positions agree with TRBD1. CDR3 size: 15 residues. Trimming removed 3 bases from V and 5 bases from J; junction bases left unmatched: 10. Germline lookup yields CDR1 SGHRS and CDR2 YFSETQ. The CDR3 loop reads CASSSRQGISETQYF. Here the CDR3 DNA reads TGCGCCAGCAGCTCCCGACAGGGTATTAGTGAGACCCAGTACTTC.

V gene TRBV5-1 combines with J gene TRBJ2-5; 11 bases match TRBD1. The germline V gene has CDR1 SGHRS and CDR2 YFSETQ. This CDR3 spans 17 amino acids. V lost 0 bases and J lost 5; bases outside the gene matches: 9. DNA for the CDR3: TGCGCCAGCAGCTTGGGGAGGACAGGGGGCGCGGCGGAGACCCAGTACTTC. Protein: CASSLGRTGGAAETQYF.

CDR3 sequence reads: CASRGQVVGGYTF. The CDR3 DNA sequence: TGTGCCAGTAGGGGACAGGTCGTCGGTGGCTACACCTTC. This rearrangement joins TRBV5-6 to TRBJ1-2, with TRBD1 identical over 8 bases. This CDR3 has 13 amino acids. CDR1 and CDR2 from the germline V gene are SGHDT and YYEEEE. With V trimmed by 8 bases and J by 7 bases, 10 bases remained unmatched. The whole variable domain, filled in from reference TRBV5-6 and TRBJ1-2, reads DAGVTQSPTHLIKTRGQQVTLRCSPKSGHDTVSWYQQALGQGPQFIFQYYEEEERQRGNFPDRFSGHQFPNYSSELNVNALLLGDSALYLCASRGQVVGGYTFGSGTRLTVV.